These 15 T cell receptor beta chains came from one sample sequenced in a study of blood T cell repertoires in COVID-19 (dated by TCRdb to about 2020). The protocol used for the library was the immunoSEQ multiplex PCR assay. TCRdb took this table from immuneACCESS and kept in-frame rearrangements with V and J called. Such tables lack part of the clones; where checked against another copy, unresolved V genes explain under half of the gap, and the rest is unexplained. The sample table lists more than 250,000 clones, approximately 86% of them with a count of one. 2.6% of the sample belongs to the ten largest clones. The sequencing sample was made of PBMCs or T cells enriched from blood (not recorded which). These receptors were taken from a young woman who had recovered from COVID-19.

The chain recombines TRBV19 with TRBJ1-4, with unresolved D. Germline V CDR1 and CDR2: LNHDA, SQIVND (reference sequence). Trimming took 5 bases from V and 4 from J, leaving 14 bases between them. CDR3 length: 15 amino acids. CDR3 amino acids: CASSATGVGNEKLFF. The CDR3 bases are TGTGCCAGTAGTGCGACCGGGGTGGGTAATGAAAAACTGTTTTTT.

The rearrangement uses TRBV27 and TRBJ2-7; 8 nucleotides line up with TRBD1. The V segment lost 7 bases and the J segment 7 bases; nucleotides outside the gene matches: 12. CDR1 MNHEY and CDR2 SMNVEV come from the germline V gene (reference sequence). The CDR3 has 14 amino acids. The CDR3 loop is CASTKQTGDGEQYF. In DNA form, the CDR3 reads TGTGCCAGCACCAAACAGACAGGGGACGGGGAGCAGTACTTC.

This sequence joins TRBV30 and TRBJ1-1; 7 bases align to TRBD1. Germline V gives CDR1 GTSNPN, CDR2 SVGIG (reference sequence). V lost 2 bases to trimming and J lost 2 bases; unmatched junction nucleotides: 8. The CDR3 has 15 residues. In DNA, the CDR3 is TGTGCCTGGAGTAGGGGGCAGGGGACCAACACTGAAGCTTTCTTT. It yields the protein CAWSRGQGTNTEAFF.

The genes are TRBV27 and TRBJ2-1; D is perhaps TRBD1 (6 bases). This CDR3 has 15 residues. V lost 7 bases and J lost 4, with 17 bases in between. CDR1 is MNHEY, CDR2 SMNVEV, per germline (reference sequence). CDR3 DNA sequence: TGTGCCAGCAAACAGACGGGGACAAATTACAATGAGCAGTTCTTC. Translation gives CASKQTGTNYNEQFF.

As regards this clone: The junction departs from germline at one end; a sequencing error may be responsible. The chain recombines TRBV11-2 with TRBJ1-2; D is unclear. The CDR3 runs 14 residues. From germline, CDR1 is SGHAT and CDR2 FQNNGV. For the CDR3, the DNA is TGTGCCAGCAGACCCGGCGCTACTAAATATGGCTACACCTTC. Translated: CASRPGATKYGYTF.

This clone was seen a handful of times. J is TRBJ2-2 and V is TRBV27; no clear D gene. The V gene lost 2 bases and the J gene lost 4 bases, with 14 bases spanning the gap. The CDR3 totals 16 residues. Germline CDR1 MNHEY, CDR2 SMNVEV (reference sequence). The CDR3 here is CASSLGTTVGTGELFF. The CDR3 DNA follows: TGTGCCAGCAGTTTAGGTACCACAGTGGGCACCGGGGAGCTGTTTTTT.

The rearrangement uses TRBV14 and TRBJ1-4; 7 nucleotides match TRBD1. V was pared by 5 bases and J by 7 bases, with 10 bases of the junction left unmatched. CDR3 length equals 15 residues. Germline V CDR1 and CDR2: SGHDN, FVKESK. In DNA, the CDR3 is TGTGCCAGCAGCTTAAGACAGGGTTCGTCTGAAAAACTGTTTTTT. It yields the protein CASSLRQGSSEKLFF.

This clone showed up just once. Here the CDR3 reads CASSSPKLTGLNTEAFF. The CDR3 DNA sequence: TGCGCCAGCAGCTCCCCTAAATTGACAGGTTTGAACACTGAAGCTTTCTTT. This rearrangement joins TRBV5-1 to TRBJ1-1; D is perhaps TRBD1 (6 bases). CDR3 size: 17 residues. Between the trimmed V and J ends, which lost 3 bases and 0 bases, there was a span of 18 bases. CDR1 is SGHRS, CDR2 YFSETQ, per germline.

J is TRBJ1-5 and V is TRBV20-1; possible D gene TRBD1, 5 bases. CDR1 DFQATT and CDR2 SNEGSKA come from the germline V gene (reference sequence). Trimming stripped 3 bases from V and 6 bases from J, with 12 bases between. The CDR3 sequence is 13 residues long. CDR3 in DNA: TGCAGTGCTAGTTTTTCCAGGGCTCAGCCCCAGCATTTT. Its protein product is CSASFSRAQPQHF.

There are a few counts of this clone. This rearrangement joins TRBV27 to TRBJ1-1, with TRBD1 matching 7 bases. V dropped 5 bases and J dropped 0; count of bases not matched to a gene: 15. This CDR3 comprises 18 residues. CDR1 is MNHEY, CDR2 SMNVEV, per germline (reference sequence). Here the CDR3 DNA reads TGTGCCAGCAGTCCAGCCCCTGGACAGGCGAGGATGAACACTGAAGCTTTCTTT. Amino acids: CASSPAPGQARMNTEAFF.

The genes are TRBV5-1 and TRBJ2-5, with D maybe TRBD1 (5 bases). CDR1 is SGHRS, CDR2 YFSETQ, per germline. V lost 3 bases and J 5 bases, leaving 14 bases between the germline ends. The CDR3 is made up of 14 amino acids. In nucleotides, the CDR3 is TGCGCCAGCAGCTACGGACACCTTGGGGAGACCCAGTACTTC. The encoded protein is CASSYGHLGETQYF. Full variable domain (outside the CDR3, taken from reference TRBV5-1 and TRBJ2-5): KAGVTQTPRYLIKTRGQQVTLSCSPISGHRSVSWYQQTPGQGLQFLFEYFSETQRNKGNFPGRFSGRQFSNSRSEMNVSTLELGDSALYLCASSYGHLGETQYFGPGTRLLVL.

V gene TRBV7-8 combines with J gene TRBJ1-1; TRBD1 might be the D (5 bases). V dropped 5 bases and J dropped 0 bases, with 19 bases sitting between them. Looked up from germline, CDR1 is SGHVS and CDR2 is FQNEAQ. This CDR3 is built from 17 residues. The chain's CDR3 is CASSRAGRGIMNTEAFF. The CDR3 DNA reads as TGTGCCAGCAGCCGAGCAGGGAGGGGCATCATGAACACTGAAGCTTTCTTT.

In DNA form, the CDR3 reads TGTGCCAGTAGTTATCTTCGGGGGAAAGGCCAAGAGACCCAGTACTTC. The encoded protein is CASSYLRGKGQETQYF. The chain employs TRBV19 and TRBJ2-5, with D tentatively TRBD2 (6 bases). With 5 bases removed from V and 1 base from J, the gap between germline ends came to 17 bases. This CDR3 has 16 amino acids. Germline V gene lookup returns CDR1 LNHDA and CDR2 SQIVND (reference sequence).

CDR3 in amino acids: CASSQVATRNTGELFF. For the CDR3, the DNA is TGCGCCAGCAGCCAAGTGGCCACCAGGAACACCGGGGAGCTGTTTTTT. This chain links TRBV4-1 with TRBJ2-2; D unclear. Trimming took 1 base from V and 1 from J, leaving 10 bases between them. Germline-derived CDR1 and CDR2 are MGHRA and YSYEKL. CDR3 size: 16 residues.

CDR3 DNA: TGTGCCAGCAGCTTCACAGGTTTCACTGAAGCTTTCTTT. Protein sequence: CASSFTGFTEAFF. The rearrangement uses TRBV11-3 and TRBJ1-1, with D maybe TRBD1 (5 bases). Trimming took off 3 bases at V and 4 bases at J, with 9 bases between the two ends. CDR1 and CDR2 from the germline V gene are SGHNT and YENEEA. CDR3 length: 13 residues.